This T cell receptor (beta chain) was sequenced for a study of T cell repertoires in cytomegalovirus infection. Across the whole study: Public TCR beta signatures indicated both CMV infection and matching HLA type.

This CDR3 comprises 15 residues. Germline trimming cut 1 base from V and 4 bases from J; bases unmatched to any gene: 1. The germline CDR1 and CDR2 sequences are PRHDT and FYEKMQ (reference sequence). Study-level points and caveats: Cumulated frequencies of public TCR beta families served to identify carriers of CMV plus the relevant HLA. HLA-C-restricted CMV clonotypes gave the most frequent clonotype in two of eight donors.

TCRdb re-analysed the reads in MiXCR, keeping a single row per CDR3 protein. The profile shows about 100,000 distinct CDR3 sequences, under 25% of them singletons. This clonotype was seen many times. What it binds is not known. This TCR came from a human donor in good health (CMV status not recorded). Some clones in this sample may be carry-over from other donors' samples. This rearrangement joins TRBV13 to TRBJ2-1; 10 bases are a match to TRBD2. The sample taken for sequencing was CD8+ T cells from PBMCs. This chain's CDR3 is CASSLEAGGYNEQFF. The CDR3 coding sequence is TGTGCCAGCAGCTTAGAAGCGGGGGGGTACAATGAGCAGTTCTTC.